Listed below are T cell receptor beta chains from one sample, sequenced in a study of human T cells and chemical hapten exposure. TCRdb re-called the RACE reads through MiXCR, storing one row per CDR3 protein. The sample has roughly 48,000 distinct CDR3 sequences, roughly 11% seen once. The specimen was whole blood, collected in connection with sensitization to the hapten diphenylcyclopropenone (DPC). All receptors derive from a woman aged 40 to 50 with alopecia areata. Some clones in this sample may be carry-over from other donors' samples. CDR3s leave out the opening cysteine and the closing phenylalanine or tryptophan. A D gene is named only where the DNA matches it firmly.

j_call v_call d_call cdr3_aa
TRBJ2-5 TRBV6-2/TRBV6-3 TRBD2 ASRFGGEATQY
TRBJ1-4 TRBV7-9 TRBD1 ASSLGAGGAGEKLF
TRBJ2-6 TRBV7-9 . ASSPNTVSGANVLT
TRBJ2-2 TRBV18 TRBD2 ASSHQLAENTGELF
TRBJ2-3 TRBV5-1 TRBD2 ASSLPLAGGTDTQY
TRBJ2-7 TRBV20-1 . SARDSPPTYEQY
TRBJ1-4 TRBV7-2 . ASSLQAATNEKLF
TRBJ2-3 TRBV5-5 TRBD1 ASSPDRVYTQY
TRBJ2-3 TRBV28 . ASSFLRVTDTQY
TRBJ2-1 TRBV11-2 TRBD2 ASSVSTSVYNEQF
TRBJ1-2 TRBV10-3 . AISGGREGGYT
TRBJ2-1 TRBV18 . ASSPPERTNEQF
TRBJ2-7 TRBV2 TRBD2 ASRGQRGGPHEQY
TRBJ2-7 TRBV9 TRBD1 ASSGQGQAYEQY
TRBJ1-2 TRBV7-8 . ASSSLSGEGYT
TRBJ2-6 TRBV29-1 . SVEDRSLSSGANVLT
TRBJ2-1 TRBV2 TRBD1 ATRTGTGRSSNNEQF
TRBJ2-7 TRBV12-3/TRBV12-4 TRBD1 ASSPGQAEGQY
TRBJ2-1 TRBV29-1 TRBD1 SVDPSRGDRANEQF
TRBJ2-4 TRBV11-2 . ASSLSGAKNIQY